Listed here are 6 T cell receptor beta chains from one sample, sequenced in a study of blood T cell repertoires in COVID-19. The assay was immunoSEQ multiplex PCR, and TCRdb's table has in-frame clones only and misses some. In the table there are approximately 200,000 clones, 87% of which are singletons. Sequencing was carried out using peripheral blood. The receptors originated from a man aged 55 to 70 who had recovered from COVID-19.

This clone has only one observation. The CDR3 reads CASSKRADSSYEQYF. CDR3 coding DNA: TGTGCCAGCAGTAAACGGGCCGACAGCTCCTACGAGCAGTACTTC. The chain joins TRBV6-5 to TRBJ2-7; maybe TRBD1 (5 bases). CDR1 is MNHEY and CDR2 is SVGAGI in the germline V gene. This CDR3 region has 15 residues. Between the trimmed V and J ends, which lost 5 bases and 0 bases, there was a span of 14 bases.

This clone has just one count. The rearrangement links TRBV29-1 to TRBJ2-5, with TRBD1 matching 9 bases. V shed 6 bases, J shed 5 bases, and the junction held 4 bases outside the gene matches. Germline-derived CDR1 and CDR2 are SQVTM and ANQGSEA. The CDR3 is 12 residues long. The CDR3 region is CSVGTGSETQYF. Here the CDR3 DNA reads TGCAGCGTGGGGACAGGGTCGGAGACCCAGTACTTC.

V gene TRBV19 combines with J gene TRBJ2-7; 7 bases agree with TRBD1. The V segment lost 5 bases and the J segment 2 bases; nucleotides outside the gene matches: 6. The CDR3 extends over 14 amino acids. Germline V gives CDR1 LNHDA, CDR2 SQIVND (reference sequence). The DNA for the CDR3 is TGTGCCAGTAGTTCCCAGACAGGGACCTACGAGCAGTACTTC. Translated, it gives CASSSQTGTYEQYF.

The rearrangement joins TRBV9 to TRBJ2-2, with TRBD2 as a possible D gene (5 bases). V was pared by 3 bases and J by 0 bases, with 9 bases between. Germline V gene data show CDR1 as SGDLS and CDR2 as YYNGEE. The CDR3 runs to 15 residues. This CDR3 reads CASSAGLANTGELFF. In DNA form, the CDR3 reads TGTGCCAGCAGCGCAGGACTGGCGAACACCGGGGAGCTGTTTTTT.

The rearrangement joins TRBV6-2 or TRBV6-3 to TRBJ2-3; D perhaps matches TRBD1 (6 bases). The V end was cut by 4 bases, the J end by 0 bases, with 11 bases between. Germline V gives CDR1 MNHEY, CDR2 SVGEGT. CDR3 length: 15 residues. The CDR3 DNA reads as TGTGCCAGCAGTTCCTGGCAGGGGAGCACAGATACGCAGTATTTT. Its translation is CASSSWQGSTDTQYF.

The chain recombines TRBV16 with TRBJ2-2, with D unclear. The length of the CDR3 is 14 residues. The germline V gene encodes CDR1 KGHSY and CDR2 FQNENV. V was cut by 0 bases and J by 2 bases, with 4 bases left in between. The CDR3 nucleotides are TGTGCCAGCAGCCAATCCCTTAACACCGGGGAGCTGTTTTTT. Translated: CASSQSLNTGELFF.